This T cell receptor (beta chain) was found in a study of OX40 agonist ivuxolimab in advanced cancers. Study-level background: The study treated patients with ivuxolimab, an agonistic anti-OX40 (CD134) antibody. Findings and limits, study-wide: Some of the lowest clonal expansion was seen in partial responders at 0.1-3.0 mg/kg. Clonal expansion by week 6 occurred in CD4+ and CD8+ blood T cells (at 0.1 to 3.0 mg/kg).

The CDR3 covers 17 residues. Germline V gives CDR1 SEHNR, CDR2 FQNEAQ (reference sequence). The V end was cut by 3 bases, the J end by 4 bases, with 21 bases between. Worth noting for this clone: Antigen specificity is unknown.

TCRdb's copy holds only in-frame clones and misses some; the assay was immunoSEQ multiplex PCR. The sample holds tens of thousands of clones; roughly 84% are singletons and the top ten take more than 10%. Drawing of blood for sampling happened at baseline, at cycle 4 day 1, and at cycle 7 day 1. The TCR sequence derives from an adult with an advanced solid tumor such as melanoma, head and neck, liver or kidney cancer. The sample here was CD4+ or CD8+ T cells sorted from blood, taken in a trial of the OX40 agonist ivuxolimab. The chain employs TRBV7-9 and TRBJ1-1, with D perhaps TRBD1 (5 bases). The CDR3 loop reads CASSLATVGGRITEAFF. The CDR3 nucleotides read TGTGCCAGCAGCTTGGCGACAGTGGGGGGGAGGATCACTGAAGCTTTCTTT.